The 12 T cell receptor beta chains presented below share a single source sample, sequenced in a study of technical replicates of blood from a handful of donors. Assay used: immunoSEQ multiplex PCR; TCRdb lists only in-frame clones, some missing. The profile shows roughly 65,000 clones, approximately 86% of them singletons. The sequenced sample consisted of PBMCs. The receptors originated from a human donor in good health. Some clones in this sample may be carry-over from other donors' samples.

This clone appeared once. The J gene is TRBJ1-2, the V gene TRBV19, with 7 bases fitting TRBD1. Germline assignment: CDR1 LNHDA and CDR2 SQIVND (reference sequence). This CDR3 contains 15 residues. After removal of 2 bases from V and 4 bases from J, the junction contained 7 bases not matched to a gene. The CDR3 is CASSITGDDGYGYTF. Here the CDR3 DNA reads TGTGCCAGTAGTATAACAGGGGATGACGGCTATGGCTACACCTTC.

This clone was found once. This chain connects TRBV5-1 to TRBJ2-5, with 7 bases matching TRBD2. The J segment lost 5 bases and the V segment lost 7 bases, leaving 14 bases of the junction unmatched. Germline V lookup: CDR1 SGHRS, CDR2 YFSETQ. The CDR3 covers 15 residues. The CDR3 spells CASRLMSGDRETQYF. The CDR3 DNA sequence: TGCGCCAGCCGGCTAATGAGCGGGGATAGGGAGACCCAGTACTTC.

CDR3 protein: CASSQGVEAFF. The DNA of the CDR3 is TGTGCCAGCAGCCAGGGGGTTGAAGCTTTCTTT. The genes are TRBV7-9 and TRBJ1-1, with 7 bases aligning to TRBD1. This CDR3 has 11 amino acids. With V trimmed by 5 bases and J by 7 bases, 1 base remained unmatched. Germline assignment: CDR1 SEHNR and CDR2 FQNEAQ (reference sequence). Using reference TRBV7-9 and TRBJ1-1 for the parts outside the CDR3, the full variable domain is DTGVSQNPRHKITKRGQNVTFRCDPISEHNRLYWYRQTLGQGPEFLTYFQNEAQLEKSRLLSDRFSAERPKGSFSTLEIQRTEQGDSAMYLCASSQGVEAFFGQGTRLTVV.

The chain uses TRBV4-1 and TRBJ2-1, with 11 bases that match TRBD1. The length of the CDR3 is 17 residues. After removal of 0 bases from V and 8 bases from J, the junction contained 9 bases not matched to a gene. Germline V gene lookup returns CDR1 MGHRA and CDR2 YSYEKL. In DNA form, the CDR3 reads TGCGCCAGCAGCCAAGATAGTACGGGACAGGGGGTCCATGAGCAGTTCTTC. It is translated as CASSQDSTGQGVHEQFF.

The V gene is TRBV11-2, the J gene TRBJ2-7; D possibly corresponds to TRBD2 (7 bases). Germline loops: CDR1 SGHAT, CDR2 FQNNGV. The CDR3 is made up of 13 amino acids. Trimming pared 5 bases from V and 3 bases from J, leaving 11 bases between. CDR3 protein: CASSAGAIYEQYF. DNA of the CDR3: TGTGCCAGCAGCGCGGGGGCAATCTACGAGCAGTACTTC.

DNA of the CDR3: TGTGCCAGCAGCACAGGGGGCCTAGGGCAGCCCCAGCATTTT. It encodes CASSTGGLGQPQHF. The rearrangement links TRBV6-1 to TRBJ1-5, with 9 nucleotides matching TRBD1. The junction had 7 bases not matched to a gene; V was cut back by 6 bases and J by 7 bases. CDR1 and CDR2 from the germline V gene are MNHNS and SASEGT. CDR3 length: 14 amino acids.

The CDR3 DNA sequence: TGTGCCAGCAGGACAAGGACAGGGGGCTCCGGGGAGCTGTTTTTT. As protein: CASRTRTGGSGELFF. V is TRBV6-5 and J is TRBJ2-2; TRBD1 matches 11 bases. This CDR3 has 15 residues. The J segment lost 6 bases and the V segment lost 6 bases, leaving 6 bases of the junction unmatched. Germline V gene lookup returns CDR1 MNHEY and CDR2 SVGAGI.

The J gene is TRBJ2-1, the V gene TRBV6-1; the match to TRBD1 covers 7 bases. With V trimmed by 8 bases and J by 8 bases, 9 bases remained unmatched. The germline V gene has CDR1 MNHNS and CDR2 SASEGT. The CDR3 extends over 13 amino acids. The CDR3 DNA reads TGTGCCAGCGCAAGACAGGGTAGGGATGAGCAGTTCTTC. Translating it yields CASARQGRDEQFF.

The chain is built from TRBV13 and TRBJ1-2; 7 bases agree with TRBD1. Germline V gene data show CDR1 as PRHDT and CDR2 as FYEKMQ (reference sequence). V was clipped by 3 bases and J by 8 bases; unmatched bases: 6. CDR3 length equals 13 residues. The CDR3 here is CASSFVGGEGYTF. In DNA form, the CDR3 reads TGTGCCAGCAGCTTTGTAGGGGGCGAAGGCTACACCTTC.

The rearrangement joins TRBV5-1 to TRBJ1-2, with D perhaps TRBD1 (5 bases). CDR1 SGHRS and CDR2 YFSETQ come from the germline V gene. The length of the CDR3 is 14 residues. V lost 0 bases, J lost 4 bases, and 10 bases lay in between. CDR3 loop: CASSLGQPGYGYTF. For the CDR3, the DNA is TGCGCCAGCAGCTTGGGACAGCCGGGCTATGGCTACACCTTC. The full variable domain, rest sourced from reference TRBV5-1 and TRBJ1-2, is KAGVTQTPRYLIKTRGQQVTLSCSPISGHRSVSWYQQTPGQGLQFLFEYFSETQRNKGNFPGRFSGRQFSNSRSEMNVSTLELGDSALYLCASSLGQPGYGYTFGSGTRLTVV.

V gene TRBV4-3 combines with J gene TRBJ2-7, with D possibly matching TRBD1 (6 bases). This CDR3 is built from 16 residues. The V gene's germline CDR1 is LGHNA and CDR2 YSLEER. Trimming pared 0 bases from V and 7 bases from J, leaving 19 bases between. CDR3 in amino acids: CASSQDRSRGRGEQYF. In DNA, the CDR3 is TGCGCCAGCAGCCAAGATCGTAGCAGGGGTAGGGGGGAGCAGTACTTC.

CDR3 in amino acids: CASSPTQGIYEQYF. In DNA form, the CDR3 reads TGCGCCAGCAGCCCTACACAGGGAATTTACGAGCAGTACTTC. The rearrangement uses TRBV5-1 and TRBJ2-7, with TRBD1 as a possible D gene (6 bases). The length of the CDR3 is 14 residues. The V and J ends lost 4 bases and 4 bases respectively, with 15 bases between them. Germline V gives CDR1 SGHRS, CDR2 YFSETQ.